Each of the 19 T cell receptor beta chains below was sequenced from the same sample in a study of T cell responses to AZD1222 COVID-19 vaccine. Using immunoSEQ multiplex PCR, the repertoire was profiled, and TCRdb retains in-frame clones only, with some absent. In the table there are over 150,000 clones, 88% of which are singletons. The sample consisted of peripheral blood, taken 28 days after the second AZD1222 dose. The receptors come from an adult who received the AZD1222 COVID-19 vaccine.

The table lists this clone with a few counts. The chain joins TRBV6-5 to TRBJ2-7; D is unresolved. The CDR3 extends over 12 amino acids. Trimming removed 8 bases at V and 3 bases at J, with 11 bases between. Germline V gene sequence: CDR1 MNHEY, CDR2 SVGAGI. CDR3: CASENLYYEQYF. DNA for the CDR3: TGTGCCAGCGAGAACCTTTACTACGAGCAGTACTTC.

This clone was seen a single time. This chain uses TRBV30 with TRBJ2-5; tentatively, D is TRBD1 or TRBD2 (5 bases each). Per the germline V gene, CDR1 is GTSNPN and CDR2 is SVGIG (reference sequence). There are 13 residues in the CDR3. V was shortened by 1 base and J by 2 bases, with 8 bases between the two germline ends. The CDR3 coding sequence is TGTGCCTGGAGTGGGGGGATTCAAGAGACCCAGTACTTC. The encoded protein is CAWSGGIQETQYF.

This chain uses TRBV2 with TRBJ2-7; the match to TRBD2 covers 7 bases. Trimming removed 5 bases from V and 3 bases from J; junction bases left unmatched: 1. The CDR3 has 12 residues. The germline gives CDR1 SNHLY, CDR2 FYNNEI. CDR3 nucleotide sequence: TGTGCCAGCAGTACTAGCGACTACGAGCAGTACTTC. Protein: CASSTSDYEQYF.

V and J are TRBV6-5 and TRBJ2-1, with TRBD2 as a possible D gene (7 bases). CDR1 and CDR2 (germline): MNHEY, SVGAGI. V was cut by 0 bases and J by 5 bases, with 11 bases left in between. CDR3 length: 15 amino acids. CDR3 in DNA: TGTGCCAGCAGTTACTCCGGGGGGCCCGACAATGAGCAGTTCTTC. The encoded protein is CASSYSGGPDNEQFF.

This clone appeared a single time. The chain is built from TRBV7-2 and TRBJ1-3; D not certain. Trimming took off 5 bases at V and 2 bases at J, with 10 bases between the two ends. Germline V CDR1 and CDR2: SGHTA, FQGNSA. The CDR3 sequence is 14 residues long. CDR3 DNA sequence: TGTGCCAGCAGCATAGAGATCACTGGAAACACCATATATTTT. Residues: CASSIEITGNTIYF.

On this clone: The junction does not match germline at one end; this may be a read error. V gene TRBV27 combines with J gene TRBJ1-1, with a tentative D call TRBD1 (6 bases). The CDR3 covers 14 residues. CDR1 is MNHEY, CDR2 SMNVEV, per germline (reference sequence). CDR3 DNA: TGTGCCAGCAGTTTATCGAGAGGGGACACTGAAGCTCTCTTT. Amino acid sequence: CASSLSRGDTEALF.

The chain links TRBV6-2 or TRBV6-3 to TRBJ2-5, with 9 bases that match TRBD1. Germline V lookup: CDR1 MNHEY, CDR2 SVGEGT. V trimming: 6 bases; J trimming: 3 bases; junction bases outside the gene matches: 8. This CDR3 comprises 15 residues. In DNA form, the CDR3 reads TGTGCCAGCAGCCCACAGGGGGCAGGGAAAGAGACCCAGTACTTC. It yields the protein CASSPQGAGKETQYF.

CDR3 loop: CASSRTGNDYGYTF. DNA for the CDR3: TGCGCCAGCTCAAGGACAGGGAATGACTATGGCTACACCTTC. V is TRBV5-1 and J is TRBJ1-2; 8 nucleotides line up with TRBD1. This CDR3 has 14 residues. V dropped 7 bases and J dropped 3; count of bases not matched to a gene: 8. Germline CDR1 SGHRS, CDR2 YFSETQ.

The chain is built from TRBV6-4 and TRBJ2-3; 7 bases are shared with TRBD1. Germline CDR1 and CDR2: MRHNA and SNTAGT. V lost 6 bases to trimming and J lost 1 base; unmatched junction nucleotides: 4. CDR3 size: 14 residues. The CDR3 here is CASSRGTGTDTQYF. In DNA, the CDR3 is TGTGCCAGCAGCAGAGGGACAGGCACAGATACGCAGTATTTT.

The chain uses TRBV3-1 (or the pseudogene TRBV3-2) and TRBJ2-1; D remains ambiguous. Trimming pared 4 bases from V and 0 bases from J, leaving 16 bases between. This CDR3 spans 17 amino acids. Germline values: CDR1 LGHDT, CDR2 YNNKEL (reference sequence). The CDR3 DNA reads TGTGCCAGCAGCCCCTACGTGGGATCAAGCTCCTACAATGAGCAGTTCTTC. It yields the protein CASSPYVGSSSYNEQFF.

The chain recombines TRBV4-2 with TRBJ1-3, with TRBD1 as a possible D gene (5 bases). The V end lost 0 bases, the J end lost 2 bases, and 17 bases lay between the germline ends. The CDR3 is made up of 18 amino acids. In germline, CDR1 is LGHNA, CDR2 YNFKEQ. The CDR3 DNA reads TGTGCCAGCAGCCAAGAGCCCAGTCGGCCAGGGACTGGAAACACCATATATTTT. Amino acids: CASSQEPSRPGTGNTIYF.

Here the CDR3 DNA reads TGTGCCAGCTCACCACCAACGAAGCATGAGCAGTTCTTC. Translated: CASSPPTKHEQFF. V is TRBV18 and J is TRBJ2-1; no clear D gene. V was pared by 0 bases and J by 8 bases, with 8 bases between. This CDR3 is built from 13 residues. Germline V gene lookup returns CDR1 KGHSH and CDR2 LQKENI.

In DNA, the CDR3 is TGTGCCAGCAGTTTCTCGCAATTCAATTCACCCCTCCACTTT. As protein: CASSFSQFNSPLHF. This chain joins TRBV25-1 and TRBJ1-6; D is undetermined. From germline, CDR1 is MGHDK and CDR2 SYGVNS. The CDR3 totals 14 residues. V was clipped by 5 bases and J by 7 bases, with 12 bases between them. Together with reference TRBV25-1 and TRBJ1-6, the CDR3 gives the full variable domain: EADIYQTPRYLVIGTGKKITLECSQTMGHDKMYWYQQDPGMELHLIHYSYGVNSTEKGDLSSESTVSRIRTEHFPLTLESARPSHTSQYLCASSFSQFNSPLHFGNGTRLTVT.

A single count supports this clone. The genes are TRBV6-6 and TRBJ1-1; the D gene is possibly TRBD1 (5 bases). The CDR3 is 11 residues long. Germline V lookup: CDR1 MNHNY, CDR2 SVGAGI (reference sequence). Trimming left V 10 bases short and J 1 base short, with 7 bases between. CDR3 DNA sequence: TGTGCCACTCAGGGGAACACTGAAGCTTTCTTT. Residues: CATQGNTEAFF.

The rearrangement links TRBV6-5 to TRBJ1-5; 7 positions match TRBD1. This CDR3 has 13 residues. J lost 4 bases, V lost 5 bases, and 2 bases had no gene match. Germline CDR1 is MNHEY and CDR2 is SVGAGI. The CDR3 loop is CASSRDRNQPQHF. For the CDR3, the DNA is TGTGCCAGCAGTCGGGACAGAAATCAGCCCCAGCATTTT.

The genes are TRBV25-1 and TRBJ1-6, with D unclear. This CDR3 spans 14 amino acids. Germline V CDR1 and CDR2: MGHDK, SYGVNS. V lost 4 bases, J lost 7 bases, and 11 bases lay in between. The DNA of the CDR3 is TGTGCCAGCAGTGCTGGACCGATAAATTCACCCCTCCACTTT. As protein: CASSAGPINSPLHF. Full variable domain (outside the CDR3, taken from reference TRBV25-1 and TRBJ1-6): EADIYQTPRYLVIGTGKKITLECSQTMGHDKMYWYQQDPGMELHLIHYSYGVNSTEKGDLSSESTVSRIRTEHFPLTLESARPSHTSQYLCASSAGPINSPLHFGNGTRLTVT.

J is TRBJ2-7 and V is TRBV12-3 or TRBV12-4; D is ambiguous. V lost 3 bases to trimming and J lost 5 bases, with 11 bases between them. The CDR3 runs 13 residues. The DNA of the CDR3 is TGTGCCAGCAGTTTGGCCGCTACGCACGAGCAGTACTTC. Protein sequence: CASSLAATHEQYF.

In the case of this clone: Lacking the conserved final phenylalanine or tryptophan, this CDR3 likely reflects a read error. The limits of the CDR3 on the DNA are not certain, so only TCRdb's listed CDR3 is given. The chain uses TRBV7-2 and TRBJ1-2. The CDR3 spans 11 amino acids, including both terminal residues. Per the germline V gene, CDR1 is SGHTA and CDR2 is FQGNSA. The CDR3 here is CASSRGGDLRL.

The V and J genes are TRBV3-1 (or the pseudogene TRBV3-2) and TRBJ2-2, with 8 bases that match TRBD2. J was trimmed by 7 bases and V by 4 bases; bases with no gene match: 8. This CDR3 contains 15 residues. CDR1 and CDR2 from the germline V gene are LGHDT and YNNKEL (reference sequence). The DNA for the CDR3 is TGTGCCAGCAGCCTACGGGGGGGCCGTGACGGGGAGCTGTTTTTT. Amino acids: CASSLRGGRDGELFF.